This TCR beta chain was obtained from a study of blood T cell repertoires in COVID-19. As for the study in general: Researchers got acute and convalescent COVID-19 samples from the United States, Italy and Spain. Sources were T cells, B-cell-depleted T cells, or PBMCs; the material itself was cDNA or gDNA.

Under the authors' procedure: Amplification with reference gene primers provided the estimates of nucleated cell counts. TCRdb's copy holds only in-frame clones and misses some; the assay was immunoSEQ multiplex PCR. The DNA gave D and trimming, while V, J and clone size come from that table. The sample has just over 250,000 clones, around 87% seen once. Per the germline V gene, CDR1 is SGHRS and CDR2 is YFSETQ. CDR3 length equals 14 residues. The junction had 16 bases not matched to a gene; V was cut back by 3 bases and J by 14 bases. This clone occurred a few times. The receptor's source is a woman aged 45-60 years with acute or convalescent COVID-19. The V and J genes are TRBV5-1 and TRBJ1-2; 7 nucleotides agree with TRBD1. The sequenced sample was peripheral blood. The CDR3 loop is CASSWGGTVPFSTF. The CDR3 DNA reads TGCGCCAGCAGCTGGGGCGGGACAGTTCCTTTCTCGACCTTC. Full variable domain (remainder filled in from reference TRBV5-1 and TRBJ1-2): KAGVTQTPRYLIKTRGQQVTLSCSPISGHRSVSWYQQTPGQGLQFLFEYFSETQRNKGNFPGRFSGRQFSNSRSEMNVSTLELGDSALYLCASSWGGTVPFSTFGSGTRLTVV.